The 9 T cell receptor beta chains presented below share a single source sample, sequenced in a study of response to subunit inactivated influenza vaccine. A single record per CDR3 protein comes from TCRdb applying MiXCR to the RT-PCR reads. The data contain over 400,000 distinct CDR3 sequences, over 9.5% of them singletons. This specimen consisted of PBMCs from blood, obtained 45 days after vaccination. The receptors originated from a man between 50 and 59 years old who received an inactivated influenza vaccine.

This clonotype was seen only a few times. The V call is TRBV25-1, the J call TRBJ2-3; 9 bases line up with TRBD2. The CDR3 runs 15 residues. V lost 6 bases to trimming and J lost 4 bases; unmatched junction nucleotides: 8. CDR1 is MGHDK and CDR2 is SYGVNS in the germline V gene. CDR3 bases: TGTGCCAGCAGACCTAGCGGGAAGGATCCAGATACGCAGTATTTT. Protein: CASRPSGKDPDTQYF.

This clonotype was seen many times. The chain is built from TRBV7-2 and TRBJ2-1; possibly TRBD1 for D (6 bases). There are 14 residues in the CDR3. With 2 bases removed from V and 2 bases from J, the gap between germline ends came to 7 bases. From germline, CDR1 is SGHTA and CDR2 FQGNSA. The CDR3 DNA follows: TGTGCCAGCAGCTTACGGGACACCTACAATGAGCAGTTCTTC. Encoded protein: CASSLRDTYNEQFF.

The chain links TRBV24-1 to TRBJ2-1; maybe TRBD2 (6 bases). V shed 1 base and J shed 0 bases, with 21 bases lying between them. Germline V gene sequence: CDR1 KGHDR, CDR2 SFDVKD. The CDR3 is 20 amino acids. The DNA for the CDR3 is TGTGCCACCAGTGATTTCTCGGGGGTCGCGACGAAGGGCTCCTACAATGAGCAGTTCTTC. It codes for CATSDFSGVATKGSYNEQFF.

The chain recombines TRBV20-1 with TRBJ2-1; a weak D match, TRBD2 (6 bases). Germline-derived CDR1 and CDR2 are DFQATT and SNEGSKA (reference sequence). The CDR3 is 17 residues long. Trimming took off 0 bases at V and 3 bases at J, with 18 bases between the two ends. CDR3: CSARDMSRDLLYNEQFF. Written as DNA, the CDR3 is TGCAGTGCTAGAGATATGTCTAGGGACTTGCTCTACAATGAGCAGTTCTTC.

In this sample, this clonotype turned up many times. The CDR3 region has the DNA TGCAGTGCTAGAGGGACCAGCAGGAACACAGATACGCAGTATTTT. It yields the protein CSARGTSRNTDTQYF. The rearrangement uses TRBV20-1 and TRBJ2-3; D is undetermined. V was pared by 1 base and J by 2 bases, with 13 bases between. CDR1 and CDR2 from the germline V gene are DFQATT and SNEGSKA (reference sequence). The CDR3 runs 15 residues.

The rearrangement joins TRBV12-5 to TRBJ2-3, with D unclear. The CDR3 spans 12 residues. V lost 7 bases to trimming and J lost 8 bases, with 13 bases between them. Germline loops: CDR1 LGHNT, CDR2 FRNRAP. CDR3 in DNA: TGTGCTAGTGCCCCATCCCTTGGTACGCAGTATTTT. Protein: CASAPSLGTQYF.

A few counts support this clonotype. The chain employs TRBV20-1 and TRBJ2-1; TRBD2 matches 7 bases. The CDR3 totals 16 residues. Trimming removed 3 bases from V and 4 bases from J; junction bases left unmatched: 12. Germline CDR1 and CDR2: DFQATT and SNEGSKA (reference sequence). CDR3 loop: CSARPLRRGEYNEQFF. In nucleotides, the CDR3 is TGCAGTGCTAGGCCCCTGAGACGGGGGGAATACAATGAGCAGTTCTTC.

This clonotype was recorded a few times. The CDR3 loop reads CASSYSIGTSGSPDTQYF. In DNA, the CDR3 is TGTGCCAGCAGTTACTCAATCGGGACTAGCGGGAGTCCAGATACGCAGTATTTT. The rearrangement links TRBV6-5 to TRBJ2-3; TRBD2 agrees at 14 bases. Germline-derived CDR1 and CDR2 are MNHEY and SVGAGI. V was clipped by 0 bases and J by 4 bases; unmatched bases: 6. The CDR3 has 18 residues.

The chain employs TRBV3-1 and TRBJ2-7, with D perhaps matching TRBD1 or TRBD2 (5 bases each). V lost 8 bases and J 2 bases, leaving 10 bases between the germline ends. Looked up from germline, CDR1 is LGHDT and CDR2 is YNNKEL (reference sequence). The CDR3 covers 12 residues. CDR3 in amino acids: CASRDGPYEQYF. The CDR3 DNA sequence: TGTGCCAGCCGGGACGGTCCCTACGAGCAGTACTTC.